A single sample is the source of the 12 T cell receptor beta chains below, sequenced in a study of molecular identifiers for immune sequencing clone quantification. TCRdb reprocessed the PCR reads with MiXCR, giving one entry per CDR3 protein. This sample has hundreds of thousands of distinct CDR3 sequences; about 20% occur once, and the top ten carry 0.85%. Specimen: naive CD8+ T cells from blood, with Jurkat cell RNA spiked in. Stated subset: FACS-sorted CD8+CD4-CCR7+CD45RA+ naive T cells. The receptors come from a human donor in good health. Some libraries in this study had Jurkat cell RNA spiked in.

This clonotype appeared once. A read error may be the cause here, since a much bigger clone is one base away. The rearrangement links TRBV6-5 to TRBJ2-1; D ambiguous. Trimming removed 5 bases at V and 12 bases at J, with 17 bases between. CDR1 MNHEY and CDR2 SVGAGI come from the germline V gene. The CDR3 loop spans 13 amino acids. CDR3 nucleotides: TGTGCCAGCAGTATTAGAGAGCTGGGTGGGCAGTTCTTC. Its protein is CASSIRELGGQFF.

The sample holds many counts of this clonotype. This rearrangement joins TRBV11-2 to TRBJ2-1, with 7 bases matching TRBD2. Trimming at V came to 4 bases and at J to 1 base, leaving 7 bases not matched to a gene. CDR1 is SGHAT, CDR2 FQNNGV, per germline. There are 16 residues in the CDR3. The CDR3 DNA reads as TGTGCCAGCAGCTGGTTCGGGGGAGGGTCCTACAATGAGCAGTTCTTC. Its protein is CASSWFGGGSYNEQFF.

About this clonotype itself: A much more abundant neighbour one base away suggests this may be a read error. The chain recombines TRBV7-2 with TRBJ2-5; 8 bases are shared with TRBD2. This CDR3 contains 15 residues. Looked up from germline, CDR1 is SGHTA and CDR2 is FQGNSA. CDR3 sequence (DNA): TGTGCCAGCAGCTCCGAACCAGCGGGGGTTGAGACCCCGTACTTC. Amino acid sequence: CASSSEPAGVETPYF.

Remarks on this clonotype: A much bigger clone sits one base away, suggesting this may be a read error. The V call is TRBV9, the J call TRBJ1-4; D uncertain. CDR3 size: 15 residues. V was pared by 0 bases and J by 5 bases, with 11 bases between. Germline CDR1 is SGDLS and CDR2 is YYNGEE. The CDR3 loop reads CASSVGGGLNEKLFF. The CDR3 DNA sequence: TGTGCCAGCAGCGTAGGTGGCGGCCTCAATGAAAAACTGTTTTTT. The variable domain in full, with the rest retrieved from reference TRBV9 and TRBJ1-4, is DSGVTQTPKHLITATGQRVTLRCSPRSGDLSVYWYQQSLDQGLQFLIQYYNGEERAKGNILERFSAQQFPDLHSELNLSSLELGDSALYFCASSVGGGLNEKLFFGSGTQLSVL.

This clonotype has at least ten counts. The chain couples TRBV9 to TRBJ2-2; TRBD1 aligns across 7 bases. Trimming removed 0 bases from V and 0 bases from J; junction bases left unmatched: 5. Germline CDR1 and CDR2: SGDLS and YYNGEE. CDR3 length: 17 residues. The CDR3 loop reads CASSVVRDRPNTGELFF. CDR3 DNA: TGTGCCAGCAGCGTAGTTCGGGACAGACCGAACACCGGGGAGCTGTTTTTT.

This rearrangement joins TRBV5-6 to TRBJ2-3, with TRBD1 matching over 7 bases. Germline loops: CDR1 SGHDT, CDR2 YYEEEE. The trim removed 0 bases at V and 5 bases at J, leaving 3 bases unmatched. The CDR3 has 14 residues. CDR3 nucleotides: TGTGCCAGCAGCTTGGATACAGGGGTAGATACGCAGTATTTT. Translated, it gives CASSLDTGVDTQYF.

Turning to this clonotype: Possible read error: a much larger clone is one base away. The chain recombines TRBV9 with TRBJ1-3, with D perhaps matching TRBD1 (5 bases). The CDR3 runs to 17 residues. The germline V and J ends were trimmed by 4 bases and 0 bases, with 17 bases remaining between them. The germline V gene encodes CDR1 SGDLS and CDR2 YYNGEE. Here the CDR3 reads CASSSSRRGNSGNTIYF. Written as DNA, the CDR3 is TGTGCCAGCAGCTCGAGCCGACGGGGGAACTCTGGAAACACCATATATTTT.

This clonotype was recorded at least ten times. This chain connects TRBV30 to TRBJ2-5, with 7 positions matching TRBD1. The V gene end was trimmed by 1 base and the J gene end by 13 bases; junction bases not matched to a gene: 6. Looked up from germline, CDR1 is GTSNPN and CDR2 is SVGIG (reference sequence). The CDR3 loop spans 11 amino acids. CDR3 bases: TGTGCCTGGAGTGCAGGGGGTCCCTTGTACTTC. Encoded protein: CAWSAGGPLYF.

Concerning this clonotype: With a much larger clone just one base away, this may be a read error. The CDR3 sequence: CASGPGDRGNEQFF. CDR3 bases: TGCGCCAGCGGCCCGGGGGACAGAGGAAATGAGCAGTTCTTC. This chain joins TRBV5-1 and TRBJ2-1; tentatively, D is TRBD1 (7 bases). Germline CDR1 is SGHRS and CDR2 is YFSETQ. CDR3 length: 14 residues. Trimming cost V 7 bases and J 7 bases, with 18 bases left between them.

Regarding this clonotype: A read error may be the cause here, since a much bigger clone is one base away. The CDR3, as DNA: TGTGCTAGTGGTTCGTCCATGGTCCAAGGTTGGGACGAAAACCCTAATGAAAAACTGTTTTTT. Encoded protein: CASGSSMVQGWDENPNEKLFF. The chain carries TRBV12-5 and TRBJ1-4; D is perhaps TRBD1 (5 bases). Germline values: CDR1 LGHNT, CDR2 FRNRAP. The V end was cut by 4 bases, the J end by 3 bases, with 30 bases between. CDR3 length equals 21 residues.

CDR3 DNA sequence: TGCAGTGCTAGAGGTGCCGAGACAGGGAGCACTGAAGCTTTCTTT. Protein: CSARGAETGSTEAFF. V usage is TRBV20-1 and J usage is TRBJ1-1; 7 bases line up with TRBD1. This CDR3 comprises 15 residues. Germline-derived CDR1 and CDR2 are DFQATT and SNEGSKA (reference sequence). The trim removed 1 base at V and 4 bases at J, leaving 9 bases unmatched.

This clonotype was observed many times. V is TRBV6-2 or TRBV6-3 and J is TRBJ2-3; no firm D call. This CDR3 is 11 amino acids long. CDR1 and CDR2 (germline): MNHEY, SVGEGT. V was pared by 6 bases and J by 6 bases, with 7 bases between. The CDR3 nucleotides are TGTGCCAGCAGGATTGGGGATACGCAGTATTTT. Residues: CASRIGDTQYF.